Following are 13 T cell receptor beta chains from one sample sequenced in a study of blood T cell repertoires in COVID-19. Using immunoSEQ multiplex PCR, the repertoire was profiled, and TCRdb retains in-frame clones only, with some absent. The data contain around 160,000 clones, roughly 90% of them singletons. Sequenced sample: PBMCs or T cells enriched from blood (not recorded which). These receptors originate from a middle-aged woman who had been exposed to COVID-19.

This chain uses TRBV19 with TRBJ2-3; 9 nucleotides agree with TRBD2. V gave up 1 base and J gave up 0 bases; unmatched junction bases: 5. Per the germline V gene, CDR1 is LNHDA and CDR2 is SQIVND (reference sequence). The CDR3 loop spans 17 amino acids. In DNA, the CDR3 is TGTGCCAGTAGTATAGGGGTAGCGGGAGAGAGCACAGATACGCAGTATTTT. This encodes CASSIGVAGESTDTQYF. Based on the CDR3 plus reference TRBV19 and TRBJ2-3, the full variable domain is DGGITQSPKYLFRKEGQNVTLSCEQNLNHDAMYWYRQDPGQGLRLIYYSQIVNDFQKGDIAEGYSVSREKKESFPLTVTSAQKNPTAFYLCASSIGVAGESTDTQYFGPGTRLTVL.

The rearrangement uses TRBV25-1 and TRBJ2-5; D gene uncertain. Trimming left V 2 bases short and J 2 bases short, with 6 bases between. From germline, CDR1 is MGHDK and CDR2 SYGVNS. This CDR3 is 13 amino acids long. The CDR3 bases are TGTGCCAGCAGTGAACCGAGTCAAGAGACCCAGTACTTC. It encodes CASSEPSQETQYF.

The V gene is TRBV19, the J gene TRBJ1-4; D is ambiguous. Germline assignment: CDR1 LNHDA and CDR2 SQIVND (reference sequence). V shed 5 bases and J shed 4 bases, with 14 bases lying between them. This CDR3 comprises 15 residues. Here the CDR3 reads CASSPQGLLNEKLFF. The CDR3 DNA follows: TGTGCCAGTAGTCCCCAAGGACTCCTTAATGAAAAACTGTTTTTT.

CDR3 in DNA: TGTGCCAGCAGCTTACCTAACAGGGGGCTCGGCTACACCTTC. It specifies CASSLPNRGLGYTF. The rearrangement uses TRBV7-2 and TRBJ1-2; TRBD1 agrees at 9 bases. The V gene's germline CDR1 is SGHTA and CDR2 FQGNSA. Unmatched junction bases numbered 6, after V lost 2 bases and J lost 8 bases. This CDR3 has 14 residues.

On this clone: In the same sample, other DNA sequences code for this CDR3. The chain recombines TRBV27 with TRBJ1-2; 9 bases align to TRBD1. This CDR3 contains 14 residues. The V gene end was trimmed by 6 bases and the J gene end by 8 bases; junction bases not matched to a gene: 10. The germline V gene has CDR1 MNHEY and CDR2 SMNVEV (reference sequence). The CDR3 region has the DNA TGTGCCAGCAGACGACCGGGACAGGGTTACGGCTACACCTTC. The encoded protein is CASRRPGQGYGYTF.

The chain combines TRBV28 with TRBJ1-3, with TRBD1 as a possible D gene (5 bases). The CDR3 loop spans 13 amino acids. V dropped 7 bases and J dropped 1 base, with 8 bases sitting between them. Germline V CDR1 and CDR2: MDHEN, SYDVKM. The CDR3 DNA reads TGTGCCAGCAAGACAGAATCTGGAAACACCATATATTTT. Protein product: CASKTESGNTIYF.

V is TRBV11-2 and J is TRBJ1-3; D uncertain. In germline, CDR1 is SGHAT, CDR2 FQNNGV. CDR3 length: 16 amino acids. The ends were cut back, 5 bases at V and 0 bases at J, with 14 bases in the middle. In DNA, the CDR3 is TGTGCCAGCAGCCCAAGGTGGGCAGACTCTGGAAACACCATATATTTT. It encodes CASSPRWADSGNTIYF.

The chain has TRBV12-5 and TRBJ2-1; TRBD2 matches 8 bases. The V segment lost 5 bases and the J segment 4 bases; nucleotides outside the gene matches: 13. The CDR3 loop spans 17 amino acids. Germline V lookup: CDR1 LGHNT, CDR2 FRNRAP. CDR3 loop: CASGAPREAIPYNEQFF. In DNA, the CDR3 is TGTGCTAGTGGTGCGCCGCGGGAGGCCATCCCTTACAATGAGCAGTTCTTC.

Of note for this clone: Other DNA sequences in this sample translate to the same CDR3. V usage is TRBV11-2 and J usage is TRBJ1-1; a possible D gene is TRBD1 (5 bases). The CDR3 length is 13 residues. V was shortened by 5 bases and J by 7 bases, with 14 bases between the two germline ends. Germline values: CDR1 SGHAT, CDR2 FQNNGV. The CDR3 sequence: CASSPGTGDEAFF. Written as DNA, the CDR3 is TGTGCCAGCAGCCCCGGGACGGGAGATGAAGCTTTCTTT.

This clone appeared a single time. This chain links TRBV9 with TRBJ1-5; D unclear. Trimming pared 2 bases from V and 5 bases from J, leaving 5 bases between. The CDR3 has 12 amino acids. The germline gives CDR1 SGDLS, CDR2 YYNGEE. This CDR3 reads CASSVGDQPQHF. CDR3 nucleotide sequence: TGTGCCAGCAGCGTCGGGGATCAGCCCCAGCATTTT.

The V call is TRBV12-3 or TRBV12-4, the J call TRBJ2-7, with 7 positions matching TRBD1. The CDR3 has 13 residues. Trimming removed 5 bases from V and 6 bases from J; junction bases left unmatched: 7. The CDR3 here is CASSLPHRGEQYF. The CDR3 DNA reads TGTGCCAGCAGTCTCCCTCACAGGGGCGAGCAGTACTTC.

The chain recombines TRBV7-9 with TRBJ1-4, with D perhaps matching TRBD1 (5 bases). The CDR3 is made up of 17 amino acids. With 6 bases removed from V and 8 bases from J, the gap between germline ends came to 25 bases. CDR1 and CDR2 (germline): SEHNR, FQNEAQ (reference sequence). CDR3 DNA: TGTGCCAGCAGTAATAGTGAGAGTACAGGCACGGGCGAAAAACTGTTTTTT. Protein product: CASSNSESTGTGEKLFF.

The rearrangement joins TRBV6-5 to TRBJ2-7; the match to TRBD1 covers 9 bases. CDR1 MNHEY and CDR2 SVGAGI come from the germline V gene. The CDR3 length is 13 residues. The V gene end was trimmed by 2 bases and the J gene end by 6 bases; junction bases not matched to a gene: 2. The CDR3 nucleotides read TGTGCCAGCAGTTACACGACAGGGGGCGAGCAGTACTTC. Protein product: CASSYTTGGEQYF.